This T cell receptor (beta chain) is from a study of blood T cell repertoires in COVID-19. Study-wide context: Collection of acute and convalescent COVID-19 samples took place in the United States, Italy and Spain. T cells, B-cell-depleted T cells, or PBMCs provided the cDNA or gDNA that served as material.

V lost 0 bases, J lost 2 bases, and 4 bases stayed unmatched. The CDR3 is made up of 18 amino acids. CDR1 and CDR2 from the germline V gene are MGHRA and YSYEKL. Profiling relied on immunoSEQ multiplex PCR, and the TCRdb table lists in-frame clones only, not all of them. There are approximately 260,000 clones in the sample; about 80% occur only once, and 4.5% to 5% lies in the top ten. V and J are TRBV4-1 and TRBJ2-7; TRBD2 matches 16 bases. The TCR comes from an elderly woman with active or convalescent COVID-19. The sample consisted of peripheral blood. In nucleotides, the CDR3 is TGCGCCAGCAGCCAAGATCGCGGGACTAGCGGGAGGGCCTACGAGCAGTACTTC. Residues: CASSQDRGTSGRAYEQYF.